Below, 26 T cell receptor beta chains from the same sample are listed, as sequenced in a study of T cells in Graves' hyperthyroidism and ophthalmopathy. RNA transcripts served as the template for amplifying TCR beta CDR3 regions. TCR CDR3 regions were first amplified by RT-PCR with HTBI primers. TCRdb ran MiXCR on the multiplex PCR reads and lists one entry per CDR3 protein. The sample shows nearly 600,000 distinct CDR3 sequences, about 14% of them seen only once. Material: blood. Receptors were obtained from a woman aged 18-29 years with Graves' ophthalmopathy.

This clonotype was detected ten times or more. This chain joins TRBV15 and TRBJ1-2; D is unresolved. V gave up 0 bases and J gave up 6 bases, with 17 bases separating them. From germline, CDR1 is LNHNV and CDR2 YYDKDF (reference sequence). This CDR3 is built from 16 residues. The CDR3 region has the DNA TGTGCCACCAGCAGAGATGATTCGGCGGGAAGAAATGGCTACACCTTC. It specifies CATSRDDSAGRNGYTF.

Concerning this clonotype itself: The CDR3 carries no conserved terminal phenylalanine or tryptophan, so it likely arises from a read error. J is TRBJ2-1 and V is TRBV3-1, with 10 positions matching TRBD2. The CDR3 sequence is 15 residues long. Germline-derived CDR1 and CDR2 are LGHDT and YNNKEL (reference sequence). V shed 3 bases, J shed 4 bases, and the junction held 3 bases outside the gene matches. The CDR3 DNA follows: TGTGCCAGCAGCCAGTTAGCGGGAGGTTACAATGAGCAGTTCTCC. Residues: CASSQLAGGYNEQFS.

This sequence joins TRBV24-1 and TRBJ2-5; tentative D call: TRBD2 (6 bases). V lost 7 bases, J lost 7 bases, and 15 bases lay in between. Per the germline V gene, CDR1 is KGHDR and CDR2 is SFDVKD. The length of the CDR3 is 13 residues. CDR3 loop: CATRGLAGGTQYF. Here the CDR3 DNA reads TGTGCCACCAGGGGACTCGCTGGTGGGACCCAGTACTTC.

This clonotype was seen a handful of times. The V gene is TRBV9, the J gene TRBJ1-5, with D possibly being TRBD1 (6 bases). The V end lost 3 bases, the J end lost 2 bases, and 12 bases lay between the germline ends. This CDR3 is 15 amino acids long. The V gene's germline CDR1 is SGDLS and CDR2 YYNGEE. CDR3 nucleotides: TGTGCCAGCAGCGCAACAGGGATTCGCAATCAGCCCCAGCATTTT. Its protein product is CASSATGIRNQPQHF.

This clonotype appeared a few times. This chain links TRBV7-9 with TRBJ1-2, with 8 positions matching TRBD1. Germline V gives CDR1 SEHNR, CDR2 FQNEAQ (reference sequence). Unmatched junction bases numbered 14, after V lost 6 bases and J lost 5 bases. The CDR3 is 16 amino acids. This CDR3 is CASSREGMGQVYGYTF. DNA for the CDR3: TGTGCCAGCAGTCGAGAAGGAATGGGACAGGTATATGGCTACACCTTC.

A few counts support this clonotype. The rearrangement joins TRBV9 to TRBJ1-6, with no clear D. The CDR3 has 15 residues. V gave up 0 bases and J gave up 9 bases, with 13 bases separating them. The germline V gene encodes CDR1 SGDLS and CDR2 YYNGEE. The CDR3 here is CASSVGGPGGSPLHF. The DNA of the CDR3 is TGTGCCAGCAGCGTAGGAGGGCCTGGAGGTTCACCCCTCCACTTT.

The table lists this clonotype with many counts. The chain carries TRBV5-6 and TRBJ2-1, with TRBD1 identical over 10 bases. The trim removed 4 bases at V and 7 bases at J, leaving 11 bases unmatched. Germline loops: CDR1 SGHDT, CDR2 YYEEEE. This CDR3 is built from 16 residues. This CDR3 reads CASSADRGGYRNEQFF. As DNA, the CDR3 is TGTGCCAGCAGCGCGGACAGGGGGGGGTATAGGAATGAGCAGTTCTTC.

This rearrangement joins TRBV9 to TRBJ2-1; 9 nucleotides line up with TRBD2. Germline-derived CDR1 and CDR2 are SGDLS and YYNGEE. The ends lost 0 bases at V and 6 bases at J; junction bases unmatched: 4. The CDR3 consists of 15 residues. The CDR3 protein is CASSVGGRASNEQFF. The CDR3 DNA is TGTGCCAGCAGCGTAGGCGGGAGGGCTTCCAATGAGCAGTTCTTC.

In this sample, this clonotype turned up many times. CDR3: CASSVGLESTQYF. The DNA for the CDR3 is TGTGCCAGCAGTGTCGGGTTAGAGAGTACGCAGTATTTT. V usage is TRBV2 and J usage is TRBJ2-3; no clear D gene. V lost 4 bases to trimming and J lost 8 bases, with 13 bases between them. The CDR3 has 13 amino acids. Germline V gives CDR1 SNHLY, CDR2 FYNNEI.

This chain links TRBV19 with TRBJ1-5; weak D call: TRBD1 (6 bases). Deletions cut 7 bases from V and 1 base from J, with 23 bases between. CDR1 and CDR2 from the germline V gene are LNHDA and SQIVND (reference sequence). The CDR3 is made up of 18 amino acids. The CDR3 DNA reads as TGTGCCAGTAATTTTGGGACACTCTCCCGGGGGAGCAATCAGCCCCAGCATTTT. It specifies CASNFGTLSRGSNQPQHF.

This chain connects TRBV4-3 to TRBJ2-4; D perhaps matches TRBD2 (6 bases). The germline V gene has CDR1 LGHNA and CDR2 YSLEER. This CDR3 contains 15 residues. Trimming removed 1 base from V and 7 bases from J, with 14 bases in between. The CDR3 sequence is CASSQGWEAVNIQYF. In nucleotides, the CDR3 is TGCGCCAGCAGCCAAGGTTGGGAGGCGGTGAACATTCAGTACTTC.

The sample holds many counts of this clonotype. This chain uses TRBV7-2 with TRBJ2-1; 9 positions match TRBD1. The CDR3 sequence is 15 residues long. CDR1 is SGHTA, CDR2 FQGNSA, per germline. Trimming at V came to 6 bases and at J to 3 bases, leaving 6 bases not matched to a gene. CDR3 sequence reads: CASSRDRGFYNEQFF. CDR3 DNA: TGTGCCAGCAGTCGAGACAGGGGGTTCTACAATGAGCAGTTCTTC. Full variable domain (rest looked up from reference TRBV7-2 and TRBJ2-1): GAGVSQSPSNKVTEKGKDVELRCDPISGHTALYWYRQSLGQGLEFLIYFQGNSAPDKSGLPSDRFSAERTGGSVSTLTIQRTQQEDSAVYLCASSRDRGFYNEQFFGPGTRLTVL.

A word on this clonotype: A clone one base away is much larger, so this may be a read error. The chain carries TRBV29-1 and TRBJ2-1, with a possible D match to TRBD2 (5 bases). V lost 8 bases and J 6 bases, leaving 14 bases between the germline ends. The CDR3 has 12 residues. Germline V gene lookup returns CDR1 SQVTM and CDR2 ANQGSEA. Here the CDR3 DNA reads TGCAGCCTCAGAGGGTGGATCAATGAGCAGTTCTTC. Protein sequence: CSLRGWINEQFF.

Many counts were recorded for this clonotype. This chain uses TRBV29-1 with TRBJ2-3; 7 bases are shared with TRBD2. V shed 3 bases, J shed 1 base, and the junction held 10 bases outside the gene matches. The CDR3 loop spans 16 amino acids. Germline lookup yields CDR1 SQVTM and CDR2 ANQGSEA. The CDR3 sequence: CSVDSQGREGTDTQYF. The CDR3 DNA reads as TGCAGCGTTGATTCTCAAGGTCGGGAGGGCACAGATACGCAGTATTTT.

This clonotype was seen a single time. V is TRBV5-6 and J is TRBJ2-5, with 8 nucleotides matching TRBD1. J was trimmed by 3 bases and V by 4 bases; bases with no gene match: 5. This CDR3 comprises 14 residues. Germline values: CDR1 SGHDT, CDR2 YYEEEE. CDR3 sequence: CASSPETGEETQYF. CDR3 bases: TGTGCCAGCAGCCCGGAGACAGGGGAAGAGACCCAGTACTTC.

This clonotype was counted ten times or more. This chain connects TRBV7-9 to TRBJ2-3, with D unclear. V dropped 7 bases and J dropped 2 bases, with 13 bases sitting between them. Germline-derived CDR1 and CDR2 are SEHNR and FQNEAQ (reference sequence). The CDR3 loop spans 14 amino acids. The chain's CDR3 is CASNPPRSTDTQYF. DNA of the CDR3: TGTGCCAGCAACCCCCCTCGGTCCACAGATACGCAGTATTTT.

This CDR3 is CASSYGLVTDTQYF. The CDR3 nucleotides are TGTGCCAGCAGTTACGGCCTTGTGACAGATACGCAGTATTTT. The chain combines TRBV6-5 with TRBJ2-3; D is ambiguous. This CDR3 region has 14 residues. Between the trimmed V and J ends, which lost 2 bases and 3 bases, there was a span of 9 bases. Germline values: CDR1 MNHEY, CDR2 SVGAGI.

This clonotype was detected ten times or more. The chain employs TRBV28 and TRBJ2-1, with D hard to call. Trimming cost V 3 bases and J 6 bases, with 18 bases left between them. The CDR3 consists of 16 residues. Germline values: CDR1 MDHEN, CDR2 SYDVKM. The chain's CDR3 is CASSLAGLPNTNEQFF. The CDR3 DNA reads TGTGCCAGCAGTTTGGCCGGGTTACCCAACACCAATGAGCAGTTCTTC.

This clonotype was observed at least ten times. The chain couples TRBV3-1 to TRBJ1-5; a weak D match, TRBD1 (5 bases). Germline CDR1 is LGHDT and CDR2 is YNNKEL (reference sequence). The CDR3 length is 12 residues. The V end lost 0 bases, the J end lost 10 bases, and 7 bases lay between the germline ends. The CDR3 sequence: CASSQEGGPQHF. CDR3 nucleotides: TGTGCCAGCAGCCAAGAGGGGGGACCCCAGCATTTT.

CDR3 residues: CASSLTRQETEAFF. The CDR3, as DNA: TGTGCCAGCAGTCTCACCCGACAGGAGACTGAAGCTTTCTTT. V is TRBV28 and J is TRBJ1-1; tentative D call: TRBD1 (6 bases). Germline V gene lookup returns CDR1 MDHEN and CDR2 SYDVKM. The CDR3 totals 14 residues. Trimming pared 5 bases from V and 5 bases from J, leaving 15 bases between.

The chain employs TRBV24-1 and TRBJ1-2; TRBD1 aligns across 7 bases. With V trimmed by 2 bases and J by 0 bases, 5 bases remained unmatched. Per germline, CDR1 KGHDR and CDR2 SFDVKD. The CDR3 has 16 amino acids. CDR3 in amino acids: CATSDSGTETNYGYTF. DNA of the CDR3: TGTGCCACCAGTGATTCCGGGACAGAGACTAACTATGGCTACACCTTC.

This clonotype was recorded a few times. This rearrangement joins TRBV30 to TRBJ2-2; unclear D gene. Germline V lookup: CDR1 GTSNPN, CDR2 SVGIG (reference sequence). The CDR3 length is 13 residues. The V end lost 2 bases, the J end lost 6 bases, and 10 bases lay between the germline ends. CDR3 region: CAWSRNDAGELFF. The CDR3 DNA is TGTGCCTGGAGTAGGAATGATGCCGGGGAGCTGTTTTTT.

The rearrangement links TRBV7-9 to TRBJ1-4; a weak D match, TRBD1 (6 bases). The CDR3 runs 13 residues. CDR1 is SEHNR and CDR2 is FQNEAQ in the germline V gene (reference sequence). Trimming pared 7 bases from V and 6 bases from J, leaving 12 bases between. The CDR3: CASKEQGDEKLFF. The CDR3 bases are TGTGCCAGCAAGGAACAGGGCGATGAAAAACTGTTTTTT. The full variable domain, completed using reference TRBV7-9 and TRBJ1-4, is DTGVSQNPRHKITKRGQNVTFRCDPISEHNRLYWYRQTLGQGPEFLTYFQNEAQLEKSRLLSDRFSAERPKGSFSTLEIQRTEQGDSAMYLCASKEQGDEKLFFGSGTQLSVL.

This clonotype occurred a few times. J is TRBJ2-1 and V is TRBV7-6, with D unclear. Germline V gene sequence: CDR1 SGHVS, CDR2 FNYEAQ. V was shortened by 1 base and J by 6 bases, with 13 bases between the two germline ends. This CDR3 has 15 residues. The CDR3 here is CASSLDAFRVNEQFF. CDR3 DNA: TGTGCCAGCAGCTTAGACGCGTTCCGGGTCAATGAGCAGTTCTTC.

This clonotype was seen ten or more times. The rearrangement joins TRBV7-6 to TRBJ2-1, with no clear D. Germline values: CDR1 SGHVS, CDR2 FNYEAQ. V dropped 2 bases and J dropped 10 bases, with 21 bases sitting between them. The CDR3 contains 16 residues. In DNA form, the CDR3 reads TGTGCCAGCAGCTTAAAACCGGGTAGTGGCCTACAGGAGCAGTTCTTC. Amino acid sequence: CASSLKPGSGLQEQFF.

The chain combines TRBV5-8 with TRBJ2-1, with 10 bases that match TRBD1. The germline V gene encodes CDR1 SGHTS and CDR2 YDEGEE. The length of the CDR3 is 15 residues. The junction had 8 bases not matched to a gene; V was cut back by 2 bases and J by 9 bases. The CDR3 DNA is TGTGCCAGCAGCTTCTCGGACAGGGGGTTTAGTGAGCAGTTCTTC. Translation: CASSFSDRGFSEQFF.